Included here is one T cell receptor (beta chain) sequence, with context. The sample comes from a study of blood T cell repertoires in COVID-19. As for the study in general: Researchers got acute and convalescent COVID-19 samples from the United States, Italy and Spain. In each case, the material was cDNA or gDNA derived from T cells, B-cell-depleted T cells, or PBMCs.

In the original workflow: Amplifying reference gene primers gave estimates of nucleated cell counts. Sequenced by immunoSEQ multiplex PCR; TCRdb stores in-frame clones only, minus some. V, J and clone size are those of that table, while D and trimming were read from the DNA. The sample has around 130,000 clones; more than 75% are singletons. The ends were cut back, 3 bases at V and 6 bases at J, with 18 bases in the middle. Germline CDR1 and CDR2: SGHRS and YFSETQ. The CDR3 has 15 amino acids. Input material: peripheral blood. The clonotype comes from a man aged 55-75 years with acute or convalescent COVID-19. This chain joins TRBV5-1 and TRBJ1-2, with a weak D call TRBD1 (6 bases). CDR3 protein: CASSSAPTGFDGYTF. The CDR3 nucleotides are TGCGCCAGCAGCTCGGCCCCGACAGGTTTTGATGGCTACACCTTC.